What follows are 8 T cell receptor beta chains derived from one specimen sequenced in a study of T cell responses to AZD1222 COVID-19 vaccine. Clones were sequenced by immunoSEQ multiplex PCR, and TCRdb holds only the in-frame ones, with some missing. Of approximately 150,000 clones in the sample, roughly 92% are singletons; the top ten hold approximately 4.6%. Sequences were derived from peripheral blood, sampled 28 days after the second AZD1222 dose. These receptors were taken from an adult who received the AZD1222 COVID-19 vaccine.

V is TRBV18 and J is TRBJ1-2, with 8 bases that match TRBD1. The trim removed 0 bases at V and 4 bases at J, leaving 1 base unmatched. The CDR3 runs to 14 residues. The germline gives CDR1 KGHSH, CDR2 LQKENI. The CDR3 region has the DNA TGTGCCAGCTCACCACCGGGGACAGGCTATGGCTACACCTTC. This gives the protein CASSPPGTGYGYTF.

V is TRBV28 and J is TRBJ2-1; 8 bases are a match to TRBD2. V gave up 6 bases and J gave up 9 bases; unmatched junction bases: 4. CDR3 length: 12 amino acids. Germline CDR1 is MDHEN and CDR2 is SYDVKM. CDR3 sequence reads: CASRSGSSEQFF. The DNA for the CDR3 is TGTGCCAGCAGGAGCGGGAGTAGTGAGCAGTTCTTC.

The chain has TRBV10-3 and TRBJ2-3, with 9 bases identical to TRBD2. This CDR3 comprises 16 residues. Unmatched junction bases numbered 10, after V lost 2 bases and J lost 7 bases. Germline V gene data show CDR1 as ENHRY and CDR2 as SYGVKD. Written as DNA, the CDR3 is TGTGCCATCAGTGAGCCCGGGGCGGGAGGGTCCCATACGCAGTATTTT. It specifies CAISEPGAGGSHTQYF.

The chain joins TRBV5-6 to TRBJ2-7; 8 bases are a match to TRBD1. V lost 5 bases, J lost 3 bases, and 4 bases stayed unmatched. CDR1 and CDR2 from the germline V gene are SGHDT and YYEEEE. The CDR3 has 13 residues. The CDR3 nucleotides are TGTGCCAGCAGAAGGACAGGGAGCTACGAGCAGTACTTC. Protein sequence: CASRRTGSYEQYF.

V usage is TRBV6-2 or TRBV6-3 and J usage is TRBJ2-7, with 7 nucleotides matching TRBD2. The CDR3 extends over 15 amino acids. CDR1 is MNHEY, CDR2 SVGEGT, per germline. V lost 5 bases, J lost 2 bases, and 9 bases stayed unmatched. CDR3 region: CASSPLAGAPYEQYF. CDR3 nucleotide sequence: TGTGCCAGCAGTCCCTTGGCGGGAGCACCCTACGAGCAGTACTTC.

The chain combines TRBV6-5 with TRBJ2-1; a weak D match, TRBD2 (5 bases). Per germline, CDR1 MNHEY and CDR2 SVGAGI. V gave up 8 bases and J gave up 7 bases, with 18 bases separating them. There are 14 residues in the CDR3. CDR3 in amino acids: CASRLASPGNEQFF. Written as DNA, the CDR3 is TGTGCCAGCCGTCTAGCAAGCCCTGGGAATGAGCAGTTCTTC.

The CDR3 coding sequence is TGTGCCAGCAGTCACTCACAGGGGGACACCGGGGAGCTGTTTTTT. As protein: CASSHSQGDTGELFF. The chain combines TRBV7-2 with TRBJ2-2, with TRBD1 matching 8 bases. Trimming took 6 bases from V and 3 from J; bases not matched to a gene: 6. This CDR3 comprises 15 residues. Per the germline V gene, CDR1 is SGHTA and CDR2 is FQGNSA.

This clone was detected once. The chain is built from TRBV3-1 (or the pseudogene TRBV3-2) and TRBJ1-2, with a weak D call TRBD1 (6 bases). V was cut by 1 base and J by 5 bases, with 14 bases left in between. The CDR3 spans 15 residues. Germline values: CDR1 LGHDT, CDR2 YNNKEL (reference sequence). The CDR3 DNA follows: TGTGCCAGCAGCCAAGTGGTCGCAGGGGCTTATGGCTACACCTTC. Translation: CASSQVVAGAYGYTF.